This T cell receptor (beta chain) derives from a study of control samples from healthy donors and cancer patients. The repertoire was sequenced with immunoSEQ multiplex PCR; TCRdb's copy has only in-frame clones and lacks some. The profile covers roughly 160,000 clones, with around 96% appearing a single time and 0.95% to 1.1% taken by the ten largest. The sequence was obtained from a woman aged 25 to 39 in good health. The sample was blood.

The CDR3 here is CASSSGDGHNSPLHF. For the CDR3, the DNA is TGTGCTAGCTCATCGGGGGACGGCCATAATTCACCCCTCCACTTT. The rearrangement links TRBV12-5 to TRBJ1-6; D is possibly TRBD1 (5 bases). CDR1 and CDR2 from the germline V gene are LGHNT and FRNRAP. CDR3 size: 15 residues. V was trimmed by 9 bases and J by 5 bases, leaving 17 bases between them.